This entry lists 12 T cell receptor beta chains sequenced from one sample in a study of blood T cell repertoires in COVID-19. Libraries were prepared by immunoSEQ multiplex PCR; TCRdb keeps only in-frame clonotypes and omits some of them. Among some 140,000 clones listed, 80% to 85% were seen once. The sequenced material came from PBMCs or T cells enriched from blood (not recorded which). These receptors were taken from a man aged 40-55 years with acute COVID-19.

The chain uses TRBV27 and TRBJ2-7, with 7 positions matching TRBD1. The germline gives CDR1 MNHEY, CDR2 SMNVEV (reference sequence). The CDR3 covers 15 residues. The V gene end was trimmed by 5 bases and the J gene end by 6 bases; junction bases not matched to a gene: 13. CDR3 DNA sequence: TGTGCCAGCAGTCCAACCGACAGGGTTGAGGGCGAGCAGTACTTC. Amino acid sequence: CASSPTDRVEGEQYF.

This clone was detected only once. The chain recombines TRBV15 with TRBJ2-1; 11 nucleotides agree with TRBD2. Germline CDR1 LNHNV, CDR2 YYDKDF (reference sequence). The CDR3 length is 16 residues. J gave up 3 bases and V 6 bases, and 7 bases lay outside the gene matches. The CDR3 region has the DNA TGTGCCACCAGTCCACCGACTAGCGGGATCTACAATGAGCAGTTCTTC. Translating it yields CATSPPTSGIYNEQFF.

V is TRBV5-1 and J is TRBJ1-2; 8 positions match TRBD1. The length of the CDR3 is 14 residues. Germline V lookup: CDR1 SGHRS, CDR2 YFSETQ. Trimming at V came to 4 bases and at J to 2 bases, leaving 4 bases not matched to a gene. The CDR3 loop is CASSRTGFNYGYTF. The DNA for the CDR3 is TGCGCCAGCAGCCGGACAGGGTTCAACTATGGCTACACCTTC.

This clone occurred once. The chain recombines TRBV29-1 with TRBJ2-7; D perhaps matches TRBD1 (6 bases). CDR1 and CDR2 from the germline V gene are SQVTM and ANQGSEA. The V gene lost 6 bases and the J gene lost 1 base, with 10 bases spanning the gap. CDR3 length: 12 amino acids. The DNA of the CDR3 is TGCAGCGTCCGGGACACATCCTACGAGCAGTACTTC. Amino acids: CSVRDTSYEQYF.

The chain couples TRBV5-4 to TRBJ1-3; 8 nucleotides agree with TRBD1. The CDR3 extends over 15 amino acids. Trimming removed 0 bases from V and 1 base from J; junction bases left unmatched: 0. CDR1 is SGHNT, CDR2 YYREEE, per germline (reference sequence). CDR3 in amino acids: CASSLGTGSGNTIYF. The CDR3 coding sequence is TGTGCCAGCAGCTTGGGGACAGGGTCTGGAAACACCATATATTTT. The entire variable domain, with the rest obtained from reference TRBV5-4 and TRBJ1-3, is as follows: ETGVTQSPTHLIKTRGQQVTLRCSSQSGHNTVSWYQQALGQGPQFIFQYYREEENGRGNFPPRFSGLQFPNYSSELNVNALELDDSALYLCASSLGTGSGNTIYFGEGSWLTVV.

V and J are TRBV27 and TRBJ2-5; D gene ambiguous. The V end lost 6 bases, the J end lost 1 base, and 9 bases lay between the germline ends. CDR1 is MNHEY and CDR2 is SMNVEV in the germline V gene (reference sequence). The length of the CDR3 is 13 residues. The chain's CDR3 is CASRASSQETQYF. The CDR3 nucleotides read TGTGCCAGCAGGGCGTCTAGCCAAGAGACCCAGTACTTC.

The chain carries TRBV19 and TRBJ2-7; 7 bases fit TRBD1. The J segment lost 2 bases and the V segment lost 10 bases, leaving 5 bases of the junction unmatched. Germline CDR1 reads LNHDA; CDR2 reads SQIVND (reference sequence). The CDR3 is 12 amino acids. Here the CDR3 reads CATRDRTYEQYF. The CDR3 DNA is TGTGCCACCCGGGACAGAACCTACGAGCAGTACTTC.

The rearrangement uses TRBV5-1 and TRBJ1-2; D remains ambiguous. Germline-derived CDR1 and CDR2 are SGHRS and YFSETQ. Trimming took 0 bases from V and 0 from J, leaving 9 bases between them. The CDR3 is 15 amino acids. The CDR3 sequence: CASSLAVRTNYGYTF. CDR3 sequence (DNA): TGCGCCAGCAGCTTGGCCGTCAGGACTAACTATGGCTACACCTTC.

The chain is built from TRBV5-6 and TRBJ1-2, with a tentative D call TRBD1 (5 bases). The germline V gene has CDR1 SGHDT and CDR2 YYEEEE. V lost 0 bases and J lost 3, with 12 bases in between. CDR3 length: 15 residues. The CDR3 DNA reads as TGTGCCAGCAGCTTGGTGCCAGAAGGGGACTATGGCTACACCTTC. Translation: CASSLVPEGDYGYTF.

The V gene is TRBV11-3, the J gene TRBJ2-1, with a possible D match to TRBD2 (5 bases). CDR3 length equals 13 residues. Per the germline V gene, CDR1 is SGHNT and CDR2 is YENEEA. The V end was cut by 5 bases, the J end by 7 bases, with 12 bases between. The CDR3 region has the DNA TGTGCCAGCAGCCCCTACCGGAGGAATGAGCAGTTCTTC. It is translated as CASSPYRRNEQFF.

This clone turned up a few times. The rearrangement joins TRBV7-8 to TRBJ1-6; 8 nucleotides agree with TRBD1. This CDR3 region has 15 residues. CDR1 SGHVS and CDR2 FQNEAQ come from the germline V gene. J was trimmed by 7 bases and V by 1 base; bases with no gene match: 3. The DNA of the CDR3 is TGTGCCAGCAGCTTAGACAGGGGGAGCAATTCACCCCTCCACTTT. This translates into CASSLDRGSNSPLHF.

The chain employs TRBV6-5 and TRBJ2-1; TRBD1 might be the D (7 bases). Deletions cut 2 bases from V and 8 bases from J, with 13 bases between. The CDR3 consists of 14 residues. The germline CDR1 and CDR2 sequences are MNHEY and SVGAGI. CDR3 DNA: TGTGCCAGCAGTTACGGAGGGGGCGGCGATGAGCAGTTCTTC. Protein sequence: CASSYGGGGDEQFF.